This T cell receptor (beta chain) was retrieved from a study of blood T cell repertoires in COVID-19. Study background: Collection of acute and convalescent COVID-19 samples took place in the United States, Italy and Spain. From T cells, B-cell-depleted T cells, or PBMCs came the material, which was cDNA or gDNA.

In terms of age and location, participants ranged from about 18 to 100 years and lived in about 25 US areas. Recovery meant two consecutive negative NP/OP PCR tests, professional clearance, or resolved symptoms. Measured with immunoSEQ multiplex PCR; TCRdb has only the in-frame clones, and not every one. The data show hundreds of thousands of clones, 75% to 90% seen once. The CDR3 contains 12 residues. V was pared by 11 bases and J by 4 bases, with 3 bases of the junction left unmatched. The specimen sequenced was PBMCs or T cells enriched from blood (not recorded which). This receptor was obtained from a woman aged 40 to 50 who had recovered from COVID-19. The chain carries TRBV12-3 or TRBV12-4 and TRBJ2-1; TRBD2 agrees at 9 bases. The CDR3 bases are TGTGCCTGGGGACTAGCTTACAATGAGCAGTTCTTC. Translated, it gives CAWGLAYNEQFF.